This is a list of T cell receptor beta chains from one sample in a study of T cell changes during pregnancy in multiple sclerosis. Repertoires were generated with immunoSEQ multiplex PCR, while TCRdb's copy carries only in-frame clones and drops some. The sample includes some 100,000 clones, approximately 91% of them seen just once. The sample here was peripheral blood, taken in the second trimester of pregnancy. Receptors were obtained from a female donor with multiple sclerosis, enrolled in a pregnancy study. The CDR3 runs from the conserved cysteine through the conserved F or W. Fields, in order: V gene, D gene, J gene, clone size, CDR3 DNA, CDR3 protein. The D gene is left open where the match is weak. For some rows the clone size is stated as once, few or many, or as a class when expanded; others skip it.

TRBV27	TRBD2	TRBJ2-7	NA	TGTGCCAGCACCCCTGGGGGACTAGCGAAGCACGAGCAGTACTTC	CASTPGGLAKHEQYF
TRBV27	TRBD1	TRBJ2-7	NA	TGTGCCAGCAGTTCCGGGACAGATCTGGAGCAGTACTTC	CASSSGTDLEQYF
TRBV5-1	NA	TRBJ2-3	NA	TGCGCCAGCAGCCCCGTGCAGGATACGCAGTATTTT	CASSPVQDTQYF
TRBV12-5	NA	TRBJ1-2	NA	TGTGCTAGTGGTTTGGTAGTGTCCCTCGGACAAAACTATGGCTACACCTTC	CASGLVVSLGQNYGYTF
TRBV5-6	TRBD1	TRBJ1-2	NA	TGTGCCAGCAGCGGGGGACAGGCGTATCCTGGCTACACCTTC	CASSGGQAYPGYTF
TRBV5-6	TRBD2	TRBJ2-7	NA	TGTGCCAGCAGCTTCAGACTAGCGGACTATTCCTACGAGCAGTACTTC	CASSFRLADYSYEQYF
TRBV18	TRBD2	TRBJ2-3	NA	TGTGCCAGCTCACCACTAGCGGGAGGGTACACAGATACGCAGTATTTT	CASSPLAGGYTDTQYF
TRBV2	TRBD2	TRBJ2-3	NA	TGTGCCAGCAGTGAAGGACTAGCGGGGCCCACAGATACGCAGTATTTT	CASSEGLAGPTDTQYF
TRBV5-6	TRBD1	TRBJ2-7	NA	TGTGCCAGCAGCCTCGGCGGGACAGGGTTATACGAGCAGTACTTC	CASSLGGTGLYEQYF
TRBV5-8	TRBD1	TRBJ2-5	NA	TGTGCCAGCAGCCGGACAGGGGAAGGATTCGAAGAGACCCAGTACTTC	CASSRTGEGFEETQYF
TRBV30	NA	TRBJ1-4	once	TGTGCCTGGAGTCCCTCGTTTGAAAAACTGTTTTTT	CAWSPSFEKLFF
TRBV28	TRBD2	TRBJ2-3	once	TGTGCCAGCAGTTTAGGAGGACTAGCGGGGTCAGATACGCAGTATTTT	CASSLGGLAGSDTQYF
TRBV5-1	TRBD2	TRBJ2-1	NA	TGCGCCAGCAGCTTGGACCTAGCGGGACGGTACAATGAGCAGTTCTTC	CASSLDLAGRYNEQFF
TRBV2	TRBD1	TRBJ2-5	NA	TGTGCCAGCAGCGGACAGGGGGCTGCCGGAGAGACCCAGTACTTC	CASSGQGAAGETQYF
TRBV14	TRBD1	TRBJ2-1	NA	TGTGCCAGCAGCCTTTCCGGGACAGGGTCCTACAATGAGCAGTTCTTC	CASSLSGTGSYNEQFF
TRBV7-2	TRBD1	TRBJ2-4	NA	TGTGCCAGCAGCTCTGACAGGGTTAACATTCAGTACTTC	CASSSDRVNIQYF
TRBV2	NA	TRBJ2-5	NA	TGTGCCAGCAGTGATCCTCGACAGAGCCAAGAGACCCAGTACTTC	CASSDPRQSQETQYF
TRBV11-1	NA	TRBJ1-1	NA	TGTGCCAGCAGCTTAGCGCAGGACAGAAGTAACACTGAAGCTTTCTTT	CASSLAQDRSNTEAFF
TRBV5-6	NA	TRBJ2-7	NA	TGTGCCAGCAGCACCCGACAGGAAAGCTACTTC	CASSTRQESYF
TRBV10-3	NA	TRBJ2-1	NA	TGTGCCATCTTGCGTAACCCCAACAATGAGCAGTTCTTC	CAILRNPNNEQFF
TRBV5-6	NA	TRBJ1-1	NA	TGTGCCAGCAGCTTGCCCCCAATGAACACTGAAGCTTTCTTT	CASSLPPMNTEAFF
TRBV7-9	TRBD2	TRBJ2-1	NA	TGTGCCAGCAGCTTAGTATTCAGGAGCGGGACCTACAATGAGCAGTTCTTC	CASSLVFRSGTYNEQFF
TRBV28	TRBD1	TRBJ2-7	NA	TGTGCCAGCAGTACGGTCCGGGACAGGGGACAATACGAGCAGTACTTC	CASSTVRDRGQYEQYF
TRBV27	NA	TRBJ2-1	NA	TGTGCCAGCAGTCCCCCCCTTAGGGAGGAGCAGTTCTTC	CASSPPLREEQFF
TRBV6-5	TRBD1	TRBJ2-5	NA	TGTGCCAGCAGCCTCGGGACAGGGGCGGAGACCCAGTACTTC	CASSLGTGAETQYF
TRBV5-1	NA	TRBJ2-2	NA	TGCGCCAGCAGCTTGGACGGGGGAACCGGGGAGCTGTTTTTT	CASSLDGGTGELFF
TRBV30	NA	TRBJ1-6	NA	TGTGCCTGGGAGAGGGGCAGGGGAAATTCACCCCTCCACTTT	CAWERGRGNSPLHF
TRBV29-1	NA	TRBJ1-1	once	TGCAGCGTTAAGACTGGAGGTGGGGTGGACACTGAAGCTTTCTTT	CSVKTGGGVDTEAFF
TRBV7-8	TRBD2	TRBJ2-3	NA	TGTGCCAGCAGCTTATCGGGACTAGCGGGAGGGCCCTTGACAGATACGCAGTATTTT	CASSLSGLAGGPLTDTQYF
TRBV10-1	TRBD1	TRBJ1-5	NA	TGCGCCAGCAGTGACCGGGACAGTGCACCTCGAGATAGCAATCAGCCCCAGCATTTT	CASSDRDSAPRDSNQPQHF
TRBV11-2	NA	TRBJ1-3	NA	TGTGCCAGCAGCTCAGGCAGCTCTGGAAACACCATATATTTT	CASSSGSSGNTIYF
TRBV29-1	TRBD1	TRBJ2-5	NA	TGCAGCGTTGGGGACAGCAAAGAGACCCAGTACTTC	CSVGDSKETQYF
TRBV5-4	TRBD2	TRBJ2-5	NA	TGTGCCAGCAGCACCGGGGGGGCTCTGCTGGGGCAAGAGACCCAGTACTTC	CASSTGGALLGQETQYF
TRBV29-1	TRBD1	TRBJ1-2	once	TGCAGCGTTGCGACAGGGGGACCTCACGGAGGTGTTTATGGCTACACCTTC	CSVATGGPHGGVYGYTF
TRBV5-1	NA	TRBJ1-6	NA	TGCGCCAGCAGCTTGGAGGGACACTATAATTCACCCCTCCACTTT	CASSLEGHYNSPLHF
TRBV10-3	TRBD2	TRBJ2-1	NA	TGTGCCATCAGTGAAAGGACTAGCGGGCTACAAAATGAGCAGTTCTTC	CAISERTSGLQNEQFF
TRBV6-1	TRBD2	TRBJ2-1	NA	TGTGCCAGTTCCCTAGCGGGCTCGTCGTTCTTC	CASSLAGSSFF
TRBV6-5	NA	TRBJ2-2	NA	TGTGCCAGCAGTCCATACAACCCGAACACCGGGGAGCTGTTTTTT	CASSPYNPNTGELFF
TRBV9	NA	TRBJ2-1	once	TGTGCCAGCAGCGTGGAGGGAGCCTCCTACAATGAGCAGTTCTTC	CASSVEGASYNEQFF
TRBV19	TRBD2	TRBJ2-5	NA	TGTGCCAGTAGTGGCACCGGGACTAGCGGGTTCCCATTCCAAGAGACCCAGTACTTC	CASSGTGTSGFPFQETQYF
TRBV19	NA	TRBJ2-1	NA	TGTGCCAGTAGTATGGGATACAGGGGAGGTCAGGGGAGGAATGAGCAGTTCTTC	CASSMGYRGGQGRNEQFF
TRBV7-9	TRBD2	TRBJ2-3	NA	TGTGCCAGCAGCCAACTAGCGGGAGCGATAGATACGCAGTATTTT	CASSQLAGAIDTQYF
TRBV19	TRBD2	TRBJ2-1	NA	TGTGCCAGTAGTATTCTTCGGACTAGCGGTTTTTACAATGAGCAGTTCTTC	CASSILRTSGFYNEQFF
TRBV4-3	TRBD1	TRBJ2-3	NA	TGCGCCAGCAGCCAAGCCGACAGGGGGTACACAGATACGCAGTATTTT	CASSQADRGYTDTQYF
TRBV28	TRBD1	TRBJ1-1	NA	TGTGCCAGCAGTCTTATCCCGGGACAGGGCATAATCTTGAACACTGAAGCTTTCTTT	CASSLIPGQGIILNTEAFF
TRBV5-6	TRBD2	TRBJ2-7	NA	TGTGCCAGCAGCTTGGTGGGGGGGGCCTACGAGCAGTACTTC	CASSLVGGAYEQYF
TRBV6-5	NA	TRBJ1-2	NA	TGTGCCACCCGAGATAGGGCACAGGGATTCTATGGCTACACCTTC	CATRDRAQGFYGYTF
TRBV5-1	TRBD2	TRBJ2-7	NA	TGCGCCAGCAGCCCCTATTCTAGCGGGAGCTTGTCCGAGCAGTACTTC	CASSPYSSGSLSEQYF
TRBV19	NA	TRBJ2-5	NA	TGTGCCAGTAGTATTGGGCAGTCGGAGACCCAGTACTTC	CASSIGQSETQYF
TRBV30	NA	TRBJ1-4	NA	TGTGCCTGGAGTACCTACGACAGATTTAATGAAAAACTGTTTTTT	CAWSTYDRFNEKLFF
TRBV5-4	NA	TRBJ2-3	NA	TGTGCCAGCAGCTTGATTCTGGGCTCTAGCACAGATACGCAGTATTTT	CASSLILGSSTDTQYF
TRBV7-9	TRBD1	TRBJ2-1	once	TGTGCCAGCAGCCCTCCGGGACAGGGCAATGAGCAGTTCTTC	CASSPPGQGNEQFF
TRBV6-5	NA	TRBJ2-7	NA	TGTGCCAGCGGACCCGCGGGACAGCCCTCCTACGAGCAGTACTTC	CASGPAGQPSYEQYF
TRBV4-1	TRBD2	TRBJ2-2	NA	TGCGCCAGCAGCCAAGCCCACACTAGCGGCAACACCGGGGAGCTGTTTTTT	CASSQAHTSGNTGELFF
TRBV6-5	TRBD1	TRBJ2-1	NA	TGTGCCAGCAGTTACCGAGGACAGGGGTGGGATGAGCAGTTCTTC	CASSYRGQGWDEQFF